These 23 T cell receptor beta chains were all obtained from the same sample, sequenced in a study of beta chain features in type 1 diabetes (dated by TCRdb to the late 2010s). Libraries came from the immunoSEQ multiplex PCR assay. The High Capacity cDNA Reverse Transcription Kit was used to reverse transcribe all of the isolated RNA, meaning that expressed TCRB transcripts were what got sequenced. TCRdb stores this immuneACCESS table with in-frame sequences only. Part of the clones is absent; in the studies checked, under half of the shortfall reflects unresolved V genes, and no reason is known for the rest. The sample table holds 330,000 or so clones, of which around 20% were seen once. The top ten hold around 0.044% of the sample. Sample: naive CD4+ T cells from blood. The cell subset or site label corresponds to: true naive CD4+ T cells. These receptors were taken from a young woman in good health.

This clone has just a few counts. The chain combines TRBV30 with TRBJ2-7; D unresolved. In germline, CDR1 is GTSNPN, CDR2 SVGIG (reference sequence). The CDR3 is 13 residues long. V lost 0 bases and J lost 12, with 18 bases in between. The CDR3 nucleotides read TGTGCCTGGAGTGTACCGTACCCGGAGACCTCGTACTTC. The encoded protein is CAWSVPYPETSYF.

This chain uses TRBV4-1 with TRBJ2-7; a weak D match, TRBD2 (5 bases). Trimming pared 4 bases from V and 3 bases from J, leaving 13 bases between. This CDR3 is built from 14 residues. In germline, CDR1 is MGHRA, CDR2 YSYEKL. The CDR3 loop reads CASSPDYPFYEQYF. Here the CDR3 DNA reads TGCGCCAGCAGCCCTGACTACCCCTTCTACGAGCAGTACTTC.

This chain uses TRBV6-6 with TRBJ1-2, with a weak D call TRBD1 (6 bases). CDR1 MNHNY and CDR2 SVGAGI come from the germline V gene (reference sequence). V was pared by 6 bases and J by 6 bases, with 17 bases between. The CDR3 length is 14 residues. The CDR3, as DNA: TGTGCCAGCAGGGGAACAGGGTGGGAGCATGGCTACACCTTC. Protein product: CASRGTGWEHGYTF.

In its sample, this clone was seen a few times. V and J are TRBV30 and TRBJ2-5, with TRBD2 matching 8 bases. The V and J ends lost 3 bases and 5 bases, in that order; junction bases with no gene match: 8. The CDR3 length is 14 residues. Germline CDR1 reads GTSNPN; CDR2 reads SVGIG (reference sequence). CDR3 protein: CAWRISGAGETQYF. CDR3 nucleotide sequence: TGTGCCTGGAGGATTAGCGGGGCCGGGGAGACCCAGTACTTC.

The genes are TRBV10-3 and TRBJ2-5, with 8 nucleotides matching TRBD1. CDR3 length: 14 residues. The V gene's germline CDR1 is ENHRY and CDR2 SYGVKD. Losses at the gene ends were 6 bases for V and 5 bases for J; bases not matched to a gene: 8. CDR3 in DNA: TGTGCCATCAGAAAGGACAGGGTCGGGGAGACCCAGTACTTC. Protein sequence: CAIRKDRVGETQYF.

There are a few counts of this clone. The rearrangement uses TRBV15 and TRBJ2-1; D is undetermined. The CDR3 spans 17 residues. Germline assignment: CDR1 LNHNV and CDR2 YYDKDF (reference sequence). Between the trimmed V and J ends, which lost 3 bases and 5 bases, there was a span of 20 bases. The DNA for the CDR3 is TGTGCCACCAGCAGTCTCCTTGGCCGACACCCTAACAATGAGCAGTTCTTC. Translated, it gives CATSSLLGRHPNNEQFF.

A remark on this clone: Germline and junction disagree at one end, which may indicate a read error. This sequence joins TRBV4-3 and TRBJ2-1; 7 nucleotides align to TRBD2. CDR1 and CDR2 (germline): LGHNA, YSLEER. The CDR3 spans 15 residues. The CDR3: CASRQASGGYNEQFF. The CDR3 DNA follows: TGCGCCAGCAGACAAGCTTCGGGGGGCTACAATGAGCAGTTCTTC.

There are a few counts of this clone. J is TRBJ2-2 and V is TRBV5-1; TRBD1 agrees at 8 bases. Germline CDR1 SGHRS, CDR2 YFSETQ. V lost 5 bases, J lost 6 bases, and 12 bases stayed unmatched. The CDR3 length is 16 residues. CDR3 sequence: CASRSSGGVGSGELFF. CDR3 DNA sequence: TGCGCCAGCAGATCCTCAGGGGGCGTCGGATCCGGGGAGCTGTTTTTT.

This chain joins TRBV6-1 and TRBJ1-4; D is unclear. V was cut by 6 bases and J by 10 bases, with 18 bases left in between. The CDR3 sequence is 14 residues long. The germline V gene encodes CDR1 MNHNS and CDR2 SASEGT. The CDR3 coding sequence is TGTGCCAGCAGCACCCTTACTGCCCGTGGAAAACTGTTTTTT. Its protein product is CASSTLTARGKLFF.

This clone has only a few counts. The chain's CDR3 is CAWSDQVKGSYEQYF. The CDR3 coding sequence is TGTGCCTGGAGTGATCAGGTCAAGGGGTCCTACGAGCAGTACTTC. The genes are TRBV30 and TRBJ2-7, with D perhaps TRBD1 (5 bases). Germline values: CDR1 GTSNPN, CDR2 SVGIG (reference sequence). V gave up 1 base and J gave up 1 base, with 14 bases separating them. CDR3 length: 15 amino acids.

A few counts support this clone. DNA for the CDR3: TGTGCCAGCAGCTCTGGGGGGGGCTATGGCTACACCTTC. Translated, it gives CASSSGGGYGYTF. J is TRBJ1-2 and V is TRBV7-3, with D possibly TRBD1 on 5 matching bases. The CDR3 is made up of 13 amino acids. The germline V gene has CDR1 SGHTA and CDR2 FQGTGA. V was clipped by 4 bases and J by 4 bases, with 10 bases between them.

This clone was seen more than once but under ten times. The gene calls are TRBV25-1 and TRBJ2-7, with 12 bases fitting TRBD1. Germline V gives CDR1 MGHDK, CDR2 SYGVNS. Losses at the gene ends were 3 bases for V and 4 bases for J; bases not matched to a gene: 7. The CDR3 consists of 16 residues. The DNA of the CDR3 is TGTGCCAGCAGTGACCCTAGGGACAGGGGGCGGTACGAGCAGTACTTC. As protein: CASSDPRDRGRYEQYF.

This chain joins TRBV4-2 and TRBJ2-1; 12 bases map to TRBD2. Trimming at V came to 4 bases and at J to 7 bases, leaving 5 bases not matched to a gene. CDR3 length equals 15 residues. Germline values: CDR1 LGHNA, CDR2 YNFKEQ. The CDR3 nucleotides are TGTGCCAGCAGCCCTCCTAGCGGGGGGGCGAATGAGCAGTTCTTC. It is translated as CASSPPSGGANEQFF.

The chain employs TRBV5-1 and TRBJ1-6; TRBD1 matches at 8 bases. The CDR3 length is 12 residues. Germline-derived CDR1 and CDR2 are SGHRS and YFSETQ. The V gene end was trimmed by 4 bases and the J gene end by 14 bases; junction bases not matched to a gene: 5. Written as DNA, the CDR3 is TGCGCCAGCAGCGCGGACAGGGCCACCCTCCACTTT. Encoded protein: CASSADRATLHF.

This clone appeared a few times. The chain links TRBV4-3 to TRBJ2-7; 8 nucleotides agree with TRBD1. V gave up 1 base and J gave up 3 bases; unmatched junction bases: 5. Germline V gene data show CDR1 as LGHNA and CDR2 as YSLEER. The CDR3 length is 15 residues. The CDR3 loop is CASSQVQGAVYEQYF. The CDR3 DNA is TGCGCCAGCAGCCAAGTGCAGGGGGCGGTCTACGAGCAGTACTTC.

The rearrangement joins TRBV27 to TRBJ2-5, with a weak D call TRBD2 (5 bases). The V gene's germline CDR1 is MNHEY and CDR2 SMNVEV (reference sequence). Trimming took 5 bases from V and 3 from J, leaving 13 bases between them. The CDR3 totals 14 residues. In DNA, the CDR3 is TGTGCCAGCAGTGGCCGGACGGGGAAAGAGACCCAGTACTTC. Translated, it gives CASSGRTGKETQYF.

The chain employs TRBV4-2 and TRBJ2-1; 10 bases are a match to TRBD1. This CDR3 is built from 17 residues. Germline CDR1 is LGHNA and CDR2 is YNFKEQ. J gave up 7 bases and V 4 bases, and 13 bases lay outside the gene matches. CDR3 sequence (DNA): TGTGCCAGCAGCCTTGAGATTATGAGACAGGGGGCTAATGAGCAGTTCTTC. Translation gives CASSLEIMRQGANEQFF.

This rearrangement joins TRBV23-1 to TRBJ1-5; the match to TRBD1 covers 7 bases. TRBV23-1 is reported as an ORF; its role is uncertain. V was pared by 0 bases and J by 4 bases, with 9 bases of the junction left unmatched. The length of the CDR3 is 17 residues. The CDR3 loop is CASSQSVDRERNQPQHF. The CDR3 DNA follows: TGCGCCAGCAGTCAATCCGTTGACAGGGAAAGGAATCAGCCCCAGCATTTT.

In this sample, this clone turned up a few times. The rearrangement links TRBV27 to TRBJ2-7; possible D gene TRBD2, 6 bases. The CDR3 totals 13 residues. Germline CDR1 is MNHEY and CDR2 is SMNVEV (reference sequence). The V end lost 6 bases, the J end lost 7 bases, and 16 bases lay between the germline ends. The CDR3 reads CASSPAAGREQYF. The CDR3 coding sequence is TGTGCCAGCAGCCCTGCGGCAGGGAGGGAGCAGTACTTC.

The rearrangement joins TRBV9 to TRBJ2-1; 11 bases are a match to TRBD1. V lost 2 bases and J lost 8; bases outside the gene matches: 6. This CDR3 is 15 amino acids long. CDR1 and CDR2 from the germline V gene are SGDLS and YYNGEE. CDR3 nucleotides: TGTGCCAGCAGCGTCCGGGACAGGGGGTATGATGAGCAGTTCTTC. This encodes CASSVRDRGYDEQFF.

The genes are TRBV5-6 and TRBJ1-5; a weak D match, TRBD1 (5 bases). The germline V gene has CDR1 SGHDT and CDR2 YYEEEE. The CDR3 extends over 16 amino acids. Trimming removed 4 bases at V and 2 bases at J, with 16 bases between. CDR3 sequence: CASSKGTFRGNQPQHF. The DNA for the CDR3 is TGTGCCAGCAGCAAAGGGACTTTCCGAGGCAATCAGCCCCAGCATTTT.

In the case of this clone: At one of its ends the junction is not consistent with the germline gene, which may arise from a read error. The chain employs TRBV7-7 and TRBJ2-5; 12 nucleotides match TRBD2. This CDR3 comprises 14 residues. Germline V gene data show CDR1 as SSHAT and CDR2 as FNYEAQ (reference sequence). The chain's CDR3 is CASSLGLAGETQYF. The CDR3, as DNA: TGTGCTAGCAGCTTAGGACTAGCGGGGGAGACCCAGTACTTC.

This chain uses TRBV27 with TRBJ1-5; D is unclear. The germline V gene has CDR1 MNHEY and CDR2 SMNVEV (reference sequence). The CDR3 covers 13 residues. Trimming stripped 3 bases from V and 8 bases from J, with 11 bases between. For the CDR3, the DNA is TGTGCCAGCAGTTTTTCGGATCGGGAGCCCCAGCATTTT. Translation: CASSFSDREPQHF.